This T cell receptor (beta chain) originates from a study of blood T cell repertoires in COVID-19. Turning to the study itself: Specimens from acute and convalescent COVID-19 originated in the United States, Italy and Spain. T cells, B-cell-depleted T cells, or PBMCs supplied cDNA or gDNA.

Germline loops: CDR1 WNHNN, CDR2 SYGVQD (reference sequence). CDR3 length: 15 residues. Trimming shortened V by 8 bases and J by 0 bases, and 16 bases separated the two germline ends. In the study's own analysis: Reference gene primers were amplified, and this amplification served to estimate nucleated cell counts. Data came from immunoSEQ multiplex PCR; TCRdb stores just in-frame clones and leaves some out. The V and J calls and clone size come from that table; D and trimming were worked out from the DNA. The sample has approximately 98,000 clones, approximately 81% seen once. Sequencing was done on a sample of peripheral blood. The TCR was taken from a man between 60 and 75 years old with acute or convalescent COVID-19. V gene TRBV10-1 combines with J gene TRBJ1-1; D remains ambiguous. CDR3 sequence: CASRTRPDMNTEAFF. The CDR3 DNA follows: TGCGCCAGCCGAACAAGGCCAGACATGAACACTGAAGCTTTCTTT.